The 8 T cell receptor beta chains below come from one sample, sequenced in a study of T cell repertoires in cytomegalovirus infection (dated by TCRdb to the late 2010s). The sample's treatment or condition label, decoded: in vitro stimulation with specific CMV peptide epitopes to enrich CMV-specific T cells. The instrument given in TCRdb is Illumina HiSeq 1500. In-frame beta chains were kept once TCRdb had trimmed the public reads at Q25 with fastp and called clones with MiXCR. One record per CDR3 amino acid sequence lists the most common genes and DNA. The sample has approximately 76,000 distinct CDR3 sequences on record, around 42% of them singletons. 85% to 95% of the sample is in the top ten clones. These receptors have no known antigen. The source material was CD8+ T cells from cultured PBMCs, sampled from culture after CMV antigen stimulation. The receptors were gathered from a human donor in good health (CMV status not recorded). Some clones in this sample may be carry-over from other donors' samples.

This clonotype has just one count. V gene TRBV6-1 combines with J gene TRBJ2-1; TRBD2 agrees at 9 bases. V gave up 2 bases and J gave up 1 base; unmatched junction bases: 3. Per germline, CDR1 MNHNS and CDR2 SASEGT. There are 16 residues in the CDR3. CDR3 coding DNA: TGTGCCAGCAGTGAATTCGCGGGGGGGTCCTACAATGAGCAGTTCTTC. It is translated as CASSEFAGGSYNEQFF.

Points on this clonotype: Germline and junction disagree at one end, which may indicate a read error. The V gene is TRBV7-6, the J gene TRBJ2-2; D is perhaps TRBD1 (5 bases). The germline gives CDR1 SGHVS, CDR2 FNYEAQ. This CDR3 has 15 amino acids. This CDR3 reads CASSLGRTNTGELFF. CDR3 nucleotide sequence: TGTGCTAGCAGTTTGGGGCGGACGAACACCGGGGAGCTGTTTTTT. Full variable domain (missing parts from reference TRBV7-6 and TRBJ2-2): GAGVSQSPRYKVTKRGQDVALRCDPISGHVSLYWYRQALGQGPEFLTYFNYEAQQDKSGLPNDRFSAERPEGSISTLTIQRTEQRDSAMYRCASSLGRTNTGELFFGEGSRLTVL.

The rearrangement links TRBV2 to TRBJ2-2; 7 bases align to TRBD2. The CDR3 runs 16 residues. J gave up 2 bases and V 4 bases, and 7 bases lay outside the gene matches. Per the germline V gene, CDR1 is SNHLY and CDR2 is FYNNEI. The CDR3 region is CASSGGGTPNTGELFF. As DNA, the CDR3 is TGTGCCAGCAGTGGGGGAGGGACTCCTAACACCGGGGAGCTGTTTTTT.

V usage is TRBV6-1 and J usage is TRBJ1-5; D gene ambiguous. V shed 5 bases and J shed 0 bases, with 14 bases lying between them. Germline loops: CDR1 MNHNS, CDR2 SASEGT. CDR3 size: 16 residues. The CDR3 DNA reads TGTGCCAGCAGTCTTTGGGGAGTGGGTAGCAATCAGCCCCAGCATTTT. It yields the protein CASSLWGVGSNQPQHF.

The V call is TRBV2, the J call TRBJ1-1; TRBD1 matches at 8 bases. CDR3 length equals 16 residues. From germline, CDR1 is SNHLY and CDR2 FYNNEI. With 7 bases clipped from V and 1 base from J, the junction kept 11 bases outside the gene matches. The CDR3 region has the DNA TGTGCCAGCACGATGGGGGGACAGGATGGGAACACTGAAGCTTTCTTT. It is translated as CASTMGGQDGNTEAFF.

The gene calls are TRBV7-9 and TRBJ2-5; D not certain. CDR1 is SEHNR and CDR2 is FQNEAQ in the germline V gene (reference sequence). This CDR3 comprises 13 residues. The V and J ends lost 6 bases and 5 bases respectively, with 13 bases between them. In DNA form, the CDR3 reads TGTGCCAGCAGTTACGAGAACGGGGAGACCCAGTACTTC. Its translation is CASSYENGETQYF.

This clonotype was observed a handful of times. This chain uses TRBV11-2 with TRBJ2-1; TRBD1 matches 9 bases. After removal of 5 bases from V and 8 bases from J, the junction contained 7 bases not matched to a gene. The CDR3 is 14 amino acids. From germline, CDR1 is SGHAT and CDR2 FQNNGV. In nucleotides, the CDR3 is TGTGCCAGCAGCAAGGGACAGGGTGGGCATGAGCAGTTCTTC. Amino acids: CASSKGQGGHEQFF.

The V call is TRBV5-1, the J call TRBJ2-3, with TRBD2 identical over 8 bases. Germline V lookup: CDR1 SGHRS, CDR2 YFSETQ. The CDR3 contains 16 residues. V trimming: 1 base; J trimming: 1 base; junction bases outside the gene matches: 5. CDR3 loop: CASSLWSGGGTDTQYF. The CDR3 DNA is TGCGCCAGCAGCTTGTGGAGCGGGGGTGGCACAGATACGCAGTATTTT.